This T cell receptor beta chain was identified during a study of shared clonotypes between healthy human individuals. The data were produced by immunoSEQ multiplex PCR, yet TCRdb's version contains in-frame clones alone and is incomplete. This sample has over a million clones; approximately 80% occur once, and the top ten carry 0.55% to 0.7%. Trimming removed 7 bases at V and 1 base at J, with 19 bases between. The germline V gene encodes CDR1 SGHTA and CDR2 FQGNSA. There are 16 residues in the CDR3. This chain connects TRBV7-2 to TRBJ1-2; the D gene is possibly TRBD1 (5 bases). The clonotype originates from a man aged 18 to 30 in good health. Some clones in this sample may be carry-over from other donors' samples. Sequenced material: memory CD4+ T cells from PBMCs. As to subset: CD45RA-negative fraction. CDR3 nucleotides: TGTGCCAGCACCATTCACAGAGGGGAGAATAACTATGGCTACACCTTC. Protein sequence: CASTIHRGENNYGYTF.